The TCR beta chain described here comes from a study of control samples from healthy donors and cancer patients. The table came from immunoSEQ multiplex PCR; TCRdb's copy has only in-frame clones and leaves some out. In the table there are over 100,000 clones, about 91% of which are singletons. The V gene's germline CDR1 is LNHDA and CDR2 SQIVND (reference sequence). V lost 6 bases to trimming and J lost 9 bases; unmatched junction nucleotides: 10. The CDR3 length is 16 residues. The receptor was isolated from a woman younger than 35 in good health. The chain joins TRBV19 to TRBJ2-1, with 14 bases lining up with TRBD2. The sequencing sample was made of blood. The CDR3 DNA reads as TGTGCCAGTAGAGCTAGGGGACTAGCGGGAGCATTTGAGCAGTTCTTC. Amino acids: CASRARGLAGAFEQFF.